This T cell receptor (beta chain) came from a study of control samples from healthy donors and cancer patients. Generated by immunoSEQ multiplex PCR, the TCRdb table keeps only in-frame clones and is missing some. This sample has 170,000 or so clones; 85% to 95% occur once, and the top ten carry 1.2% to 1.5%. This TCR came from a man younger than 45 in good health. The specimen was blood.

CDR3 amino acids: CASSLSGLANYGYTF. The DNA of the CDR3 is TGTGCCAGCAGCTTGTCCGGATTGGCTAACTATGGCTACACCTTC. The rearrangement uses TRBV5-5 and TRBJ1-2; D call uncertain. This CDR3 contains 15 residues. V was clipped by 1 base and J by 0 bases, with 10 bases between them. Germline V gene data show CDR1 as SGHKS and CDR2 as YYEKEE (reference sequence). The full variable domain, with the rest looked up from reference TRBV5-5 and TRBJ1-2, is DAGVTQSPTHLIKTRGQQVTLRCSPISGHKSVSWYQQVLGQGPQFIFQYYEKEERGRGNFPDRFSARQFPNYSSELNVNALLLGDSALYLCASSLSGLANYGYTFGSGTRLTVV.